The 5 T cell receptor beta chains below come from one sample, sequenced in a study of CD8+CD57+ T cells in acquired aplastic anemia. Before being chosen for sequencing, patients had shown CD8+CD57+ cell expansion by flow cytometry. The TCR beta profiling, which covered VDJ combination and CDR3 sequence, was carried out using genomic DNA as the template. TCRdb reprocessed the reads via MiXCR and lists one record per CDR3 protein. The table includes some 200,000 distinct CDR3 sequences, roughly 50% detected once. Sequences were obtained from sorted CD4+, CD8+, or CD8+CD57+ T cells (not recorded which) from PBMCs. Source of these receptors: a human donor with aplastic anemia.

This clonotype was detected ten times or more. J is TRBJ2-3 and V is TRBV6-1, with 8 bases that match TRBD2. Per germline, CDR1 MNHNS and CDR2 SASEGT. The junction had 4 bases not matched to a gene; V was cut back by 3 bases and J by 2 bases. This CDR3 region has 15 residues. CDR3 in amino acids: CASSDTSGFTDTQYF. The DNA for the CDR3 is TGTGCCAGCAGTGACACTAGCGGCTTCACAGATACGCAGTATTTT.

The chain joins TRBV20-1 to TRBJ1-4; D possibly corresponds to TRBD1 (5 bases). The CDR3 covers 12 residues. V lost 4 bases and J 7 bases, leaving 10 bases between the germline ends. The germline CDR1 and CDR2 sequences are DFQATT and SNEGSKA (reference sequence). The CDR3 DNA sequence: TGCAGTGCTACTCCGGGACGTGAAAAACTGTTTTTT. Amino acid sequence: CSATPGREKLFF.

This clonotype was seen a few times. This sequence joins TRBV28 and TRBJ1-1; D is undetermined. V dropped 8 bases and J dropped 0 bases, with 10 bases sitting between them. Germline V gene data show CDR1 as MDHEN and CDR2 as SYDVKM. The CDR3 extends over 13 amino acids. The CDR3 DNA is TGTGCCAGCGTACGGGAGATGAACACTGAAGCTTTCTTT. This sequence encodes CASVREMNTEAFF.

This clonotype was counted ten times or more. The gene calls are TRBV5-1 and TRBJ2-7; TRBD1 matches 7 bases. The CDR3 is 17 residues long. Germline V gene sequence: CDR1 SGHRS, CDR2 YFSETQ. Trimming removed 6 bases from V and 0 bases from J; junction bases left unmatched: 15. The chain's CDR3 is CASKAVPGQSSSYEQYF. CDR3 DNA sequence: TGCGCCAGCAAGGCCGTCCCGGGACAGAGTAGCTCCTACGAGCAGTACTTC.

The J gene is TRBJ1-6, the V gene TRBV28, with D tentatively TRBD1 (5 bases). Germline V lookup: CDR1 MDHEN, CDR2 SYDVKM. This CDR3 comprises 14 residues. Trimming removed 2 bases from V and 4 bases from J, with 6 bases in between. The CDR3 here is CASSLGGYNSPLHF. In DNA form, the CDR3 reads TGTGCCAGCAGTTTAGGGGGTTATAATTCACCCCTCCACTTT. Drawing the rest from reference TRBV28 and TRBJ1-6, the complete variable domain is DVKVTQSSRYLVKRTGEKVFLECVQDMDHENMFWYRQDPGLGLRLIYFSYDVKMKEKGDIPEGYSVSREKKERFSLILESASTNQTSMYLCASSLGGYNSPLHFGNGTRLTVT.